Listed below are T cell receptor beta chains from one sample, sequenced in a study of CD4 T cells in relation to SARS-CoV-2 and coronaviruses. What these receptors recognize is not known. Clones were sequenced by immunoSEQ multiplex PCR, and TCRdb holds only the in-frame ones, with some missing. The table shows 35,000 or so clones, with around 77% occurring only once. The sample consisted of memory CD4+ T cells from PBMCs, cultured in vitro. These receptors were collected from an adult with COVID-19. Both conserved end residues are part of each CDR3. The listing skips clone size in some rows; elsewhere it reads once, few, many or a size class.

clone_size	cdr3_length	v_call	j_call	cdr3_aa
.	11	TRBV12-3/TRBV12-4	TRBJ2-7	CASSLRNEQYF
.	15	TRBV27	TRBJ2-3	CASSSAALSTDTQYF
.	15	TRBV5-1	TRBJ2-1	CASSLAGSSYNEQFF
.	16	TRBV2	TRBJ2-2	CASSGGREEDTGELFF
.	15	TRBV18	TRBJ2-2	CASSPRDRDTGELFF
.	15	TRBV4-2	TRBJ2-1	CASSQETSGGWEQFF
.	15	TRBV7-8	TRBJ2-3	CASSQRRETTDTQYF
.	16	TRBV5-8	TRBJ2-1	CASSKRLGGPYNEQFF
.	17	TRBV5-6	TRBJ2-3	CASSLVSGRTSTDTQYF
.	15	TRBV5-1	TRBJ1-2	CASSPEGVANYGYTF
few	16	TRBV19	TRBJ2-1	CASSMSRWSSYNEQFF
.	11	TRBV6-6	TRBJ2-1	CASSYQGGQFF
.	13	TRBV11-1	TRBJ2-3	CASSSSYPDTQYF
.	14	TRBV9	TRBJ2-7	CASSGSGSTSRQYF
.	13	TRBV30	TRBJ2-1	CAWSVRLAGLPFF
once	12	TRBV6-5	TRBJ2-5	CASSTHSETQYF
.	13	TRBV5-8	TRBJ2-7	CASRTGGWKEQYF
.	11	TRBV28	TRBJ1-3	CASSLGYTIYF
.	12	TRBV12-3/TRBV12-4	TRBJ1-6	CASGTGNSPLHF
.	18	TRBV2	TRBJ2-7	CASSEGLAGVYVVYEQYF
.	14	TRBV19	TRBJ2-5	CASSDGRYQETQYF
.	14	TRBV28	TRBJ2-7	CASRWAGPLYEQYF
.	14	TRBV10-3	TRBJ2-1	CATCGGTGNNEQFF
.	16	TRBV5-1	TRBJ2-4	CASSLGLAGAKNIQYF
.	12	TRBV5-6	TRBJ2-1	CASGAGWHEQFF
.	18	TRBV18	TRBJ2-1	CASSSSYSSGQGRNEQFF
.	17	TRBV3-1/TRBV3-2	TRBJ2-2	CASSQDMAGINTGELFF
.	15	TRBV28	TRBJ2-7	CASNQPGLGLYEQYF
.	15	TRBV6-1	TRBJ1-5	CASSEAIQGWQPQHF
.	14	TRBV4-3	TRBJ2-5	CASGAGTGGETQYF
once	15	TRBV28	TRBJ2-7	CASSSPGGGSYEQYF
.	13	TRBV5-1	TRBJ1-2	CASSLVKFSGYTF
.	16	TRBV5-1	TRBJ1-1	CASSPNVQGGNTEAFF
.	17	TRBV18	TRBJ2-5	CASSSAPGQGPKETQYF
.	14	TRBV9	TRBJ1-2	CASHRGDRRWGYTF
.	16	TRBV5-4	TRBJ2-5	CASSSVSAAGGETQYF
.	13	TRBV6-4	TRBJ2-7	CASSDGPTYEQYF